The TCR beta chain described here comes from a study of blood T cell repertoires in COVID-19. Across the study: The study drew acute and convalescent COVID-19 samples from the United States, Italy and Spain. T cells, B-cell-depleted T cells, or PBMCs provided the cDNA or gDNA that served as material.

Authors' methods: Estimates of nucleated cell counts were drawn from the amplification of reference gene primers. Some clones are missing from TCRdb's copy, which holds only in-frame ones; the method was immunoSEQ multiplex PCR. D and trimming were read from the DNA, whereas the V and J calls and clone size are those reported in that table. The sample shows hundreds of thousands of clones, roughly 89% of them seen only once. CDR1 SQVTM and CDR2 ANQGSEA come from the germline V gene. V was trimmed by 7 bases and J by 6 bases, leaving 18 bases between them. This CDR3 spans 13 amino acids. The specimen sequenced was PBMCs or T cells enriched from blood (not recorded which). The rearrangement joins TRBV29-1 to TRBJ1-2; D is ambiguous. The clonotype originates from a woman between 18 and 29 years old with acute COVID-19. CDR3 region: CSAPDMEGDGYTF. Written as DNA, the CDR3 is TGCAGCGCCCCGGATATGGAAGGAGATGGCTACACCTTC.